The T cell receptor (beta chain) described here comes from a study of T-cell reconstitution after alpha-beta-depleted transplantation in children. The CDR3 is 14 amino acids. Per germline, CDR1 SGHDT and CDR2 YYEEEE. The V segment lost 4 bases and the J segment 8 bases; nucleotides outside the gene matches: 4. As it was prepared, the TCRbeta library received unique molecular identifiers. TCRdb reprocessed the PCR reads via MiXCR and lists one record per CDR3 protein. The sample holds around 530,000 distinct CDR3 sequences; 32% are singletons and the top ten take about 2.3%. This clonotype was seen a few times.

V is TRBV5-6 and J is TRBJ1-4; 11 nucleotides line up with TRBD1. This TCR derives from a human donor who donated a stem cell graft to a child with aplastic anemia. This material consisted of PBMCs from the stem cell graft donor, taken from the stem cell graft. The CDR3 sequence is CASSGQGAREKLFF. DNA for the CDR3: TGTGCCAGCAGCGGACAGGGGGCGAGGGAAAAACTGTTTTTT.